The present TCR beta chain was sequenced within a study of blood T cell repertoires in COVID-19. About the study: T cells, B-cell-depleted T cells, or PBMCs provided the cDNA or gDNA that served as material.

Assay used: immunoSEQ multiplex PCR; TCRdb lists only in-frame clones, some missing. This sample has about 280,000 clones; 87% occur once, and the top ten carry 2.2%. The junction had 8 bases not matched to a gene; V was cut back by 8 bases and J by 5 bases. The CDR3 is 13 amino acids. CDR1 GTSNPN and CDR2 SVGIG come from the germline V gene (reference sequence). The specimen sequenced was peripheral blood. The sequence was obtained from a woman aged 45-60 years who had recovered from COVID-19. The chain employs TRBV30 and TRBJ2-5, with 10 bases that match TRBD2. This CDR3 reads CAQGTAGGETQYF. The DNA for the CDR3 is TGTGCCCAAGGGACAGCGGGAGGGGAGACCCAGTACTTC.